Below are 28 T cell receptor beta chains sequenced from a single sample in a study of beta chain features in type 1 diabetes. Regarding the study as a whole: Across all four CD4+ subsets, people with type 1 diabetes showed modestly shorter TCRB CDR3s.

Their target antigens are unknown. Reverse transcribing all isolated RNA meant expressed TCRB transcripts were sequenced. Only in-frame clones appear in the TCRdb table, and some are missing; sequencing was by immunoSEQ multiplex PCR. The data contain about 280,000 clones, approximately 15% of them singletons. The sample comprised naive CD4+ T cells from blood. The receptor source for this set is a man aged 18 to 29 with type 1 diabetes.

V is TRBV9 and J is TRBJ1-1, with D perhaps matching TRBD1 (5 bases). In germline, CDR1 is SGDLS, CDR2 YYNGEE. The CDR3 is 16 amino acids. V was pared by 4 bases and J by 4 bases, with 20 bases between. The CDR3 reads CASSKSLDFGGTEAFF. The CDR3 DNA reads TGTGCCAGCAGCAAATCATTGGATTTCGGGGGCACTGAAGCTTTCTTT.

This clone showed up just once. The V gene is TRBV6-6, the J gene TRBJ2-6; tentative D call: TRBD1 (5 bases). The CDR3 runs 15 residues. Germline loops: CDR1 MNHNY, CDR2 SVGAGI (reference sequence). The V end lost 7 bases, the J end lost 0 bases, and 10 bases lay between the germline ends. The CDR3 DNA is TGTGCCAGCACCAAGGGGTCCTCTGGGGCCAACGTCCTGACTTTC. Amino acids: CASTKGSSGANVLTF.

The chain is built from TRBV5-1 and TRBJ1-1; 8 bases line up with TRBD1. V dropped 0 bases and J dropped 0; count of bases not matched to a gene: 1. Germline CDR1 SGHRS, CDR2 YFSETQ. The CDR3 consists of 15 residues. The CDR3 region is CASSLAGGMNTEAFF. CDR3 nucleotides: TGCGCCAGCAGCTTGGCAGGGGGCATGAACACTGAAGCTTTCTTT. Combining the CDR3 with reference TRBV5-1 and TRBJ1-1 gives the whole variable domain KAGVTQTPRYLIKTRGQQVTLSCSPISGHRSVSWYQQTPGQGLQFLFEYFSETQRNKGNFPGRFSGRQFSNSRSEMNVSTLELGDSALYLCASSLAGGMNTEAFFGQGTRLTVV.

This clone was seen only a few times. The chain is built from TRBV7-9 and TRBJ1-1, with a possible D match to TRBD1 (5 bases). CDR3 length: 13 residues. Trimming pared 5 bases from V and 4 bases from J, leaving 11 bases between. Per the germline V gene, CDR1 is SEHNR and CDR2 is FQNEAQ (reference sequence). The CDR3 DNA reads as TGTGCCAGCAGCCAGATCGGGGGCACTGAAGCTTTCTTT. The encoded protein is CASSQIGGTEAFF.

As to this clone: A junction boundary mismatches the germline segment, possibly from a read error. The chain links TRBV5-1 to TRBJ1-4, with TRBD1 matching 7 bases. Germline V CDR1 and CDR2: SGHRS, YFSETQ. The CDR3 loop spans 16 amino acids. The CDR3 protein is CASSLAGTAINGKLFF. DNA for the CDR3: TGCGCCAGCAGCTTGGCCGGGACAGCCATTAATGGAAAACTGTTTTTT.

This clone was observed a handful of times. The V gene is TRBV6-1, the J gene TRBJ2-7; maybe TRBD1 (6 bases). The CDR3 extends over 14 amino acids. V was shortened by 4 bases and J by 3 bases, with 13 bases between the two germline ends. Germline CDR1 and CDR2: MNHNS and SASEGT. CDR3 bases: TGTGCCAGCAGTGTACATCCAGGGGACTACGAGCAGTACTTC. Its translation is CASSVHPGDYEQYF.

The J gene is TRBJ2-7, the V gene TRBV18; possibly TRBD2 for D (6 bases). The CDR3 loop spans 16 amino acids. CDR1 KGHSH and CDR2 LQKENI come from the germline V gene. Between the trimmed V and J ends, which lost 8 bases and 6 bases, there was a span of 26 bases. The CDR3 DNA follows: TGTGCCAGCCGTGAAAGCGGGTCTGGGATTTCGGGCGAGCAGTACTTC. Its translation is CASRESGSGISGEQYF.

The chain is built from TRBV30 and TRBJ1-2, with 7 nucleotides matching TRBD1. With 0 bases clipped from V and 13 bases from J, the junction kept 5 bases outside the gene matches. This CDR3 comprises 11 residues. From germline, CDR1 is GTSNPN and CDR2 SVGIG (reference sequence). CDR3 bases: TGTGCCTGGAGTGTTGACAGGGCTTGCACCTTC. Amino acid sequence: CAWSVDRACTF.

Here the CDR3 DNA reads TGTGCCAGCAGCTTAGAGTCAAGGGGGACAGCGCATCATGAGCAGTTCTTC. Translation: CASSLESRGTAHHEQFF. The chain joins TRBV11-2 to TRBJ2-1; 7 bases are a match to TRBD1. The CDR3 is 17 residues long. V was pared by 0 bases and J by 8 bases, with 13 bases of the junction left unmatched. In germline, CDR1 is SGHAT, CDR2 FQNNGV.

The V gene is TRBV5-1, the J gene TRBJ2-7, with TRBD1 as a possible D gene (6 bases). The germline V and J ends were trimmed by 6 bases and 1 base, with 17 bases remaining between them. The CDR3 loop spans 15 amino acids. Germline loops: CDR1 SGHRS, CDR2 YFSETQ. This CDR3 reads CASTYGQRPSYEQYF. CDR3 bases: TGCGCCAGCACCTACGGACAGAGACCTTCCTACGAGCAGTACTTC.

The table lists this clone with a few counts. V is TRBV30 and J is TRBJ1-2; D is ambiguous. This CDR3 is built from 13 residues. Between the trimmed V and J ends, which lost 0 bases and 3 bases, there was a span of 8 bases. Germline CDR1 is GTSNPN and CDR2 is SVGIG (reference sequence). The CDR3 DNA sequence: TGTGCCTGGAGTGTCGGAGGGCACTATGGCTACACCTTC. This translates into CAWSVGGHYGYTF.

V and J are TRBV27 and TRBJ2-7; D is perhaps TRBD1 (6 bases). V shed 4 bases and J shed 1 base, with 11 bases lying between them. This CDR3 spans 14 amino acids. CDR1 is MNHEY and CDR2 is SMNVEV in the germline V gene (reference sequence). The CDR3 loop reads CASSSMDRSYEQYF. The CDR3 nucleotides read TGTGCCAGCAGTTCAATGGACAGATCCTACGAGCAGTACTTC.

This clone was counted between two and nine times. The genes are TRBV7-2 and TRBJ2-1, with D possibly matching TRBD2 (5 bases). V was shortened by 5 bases and J by 7 bases, with 18 bases between the two germline ends. This CDR3 has 15 amino acids. Germline CDR1 is SGHTA and CDR2 is FQGNSA. The CDR3 region has the DNA TGTGCCAGCAGCCCTAGAGTCCCTGCGGGTAATGAGCAGTTCTTC. Translation gives CASSPRVPAGNEQFF.

The rearrangement uses TRBV23-1 and TRBJ2-1, with D tentatively TRBD2 (6 bases). TRBV23-1 is an ORF, and what it does is uncertain. V was pared by 2 bases and J by 4 bases, with 33 bases between. This CDR3 contains 22 residues. In nucleotides, the CDR3 is TGCGCCAGCAGTCAAAGGAGGAGGGACGTCACGTTCATAAATGGTGTATACAATGAGCAGTTCTTC. Translating it yields CASSQRRRDVTFINGVYNEQFF.

The chain employs TRBV10-3 and TRBJ2-7, with 10 bases that match TRBD2. There are 17 residues in the CDR3. The V and J ends lost 6 bases and 1 base, in that order; junction bases with no gene match: 12. The germline gives CDR1 ENHRY, CDR2 SYGVKD. This CDR3 is CAIRDGTSERGSYEQYF. Here the CDR3 DNA reads TGTGCCATCAGGGACGGGACTAGCGAGAGGGGTTCCTACGAGCAGTACTTC.

This clone was picked up a small number of times. This rearrangement joins TRBV5-1 to TRBJ2-2, with no clear D. Germline CDR1 and CDR2: SGHRS and YFSETQ. This CDR3 has 13 residues. Trimming took off 1 base at V and 3 bases at J, with 4 bases between the two ends. This CDR3 is CASSLSDTGELFF. CDR3 nucleotide sequence: TGCGCCAGCAGCTTGTCGGACACCGGGGAGCTGTTTTTT.

The rearrangement uses TRBV5-1 and TRBJ2-1; 11 bases agree with TRBD2. The CDR3 has 18 amino acids. V was clipped by 4 bases and J by 7 bases; unmatched bases: 16. CDR1 and CDR2 from the germline V gene are SGHRS and YFSETQ. The CDR3 region has the DNA TGCGCCAGCAGCCCATCGCTAGCGGGAGGACAGTCACGGAATGAGCAGTTCTTC. It yields the protein CASSPSLAGGQSRNEQFF.

This chain links TRBV16 with TRBJ2-4, with D uncertain. CDR1 KGHSY and CDR2 FQNENV come from the germline V gene. Trimming removed 2 bases at V and 10 bases at J, with 9 bases between. The CDR3 totals 12 residues. The CDR3 DNA follows: TGTGCCAGCAGCCAAGCCCGAACAATTCAGTACTTC. This translates into CASSQARTIQYF. The full variable domain, rest sourced from reference TRBV16 and TRBJ2-4, is GEEVAQTPKHLVRGEGQKAKLYCAPIKGHSYVFWYQQVLKNEFKFLISFQNENVFDETGMPKERFSAKCLPNSPCSLEIQATKLEDSAVYFCASSQARTIQYFGAGTRLSVL.

This chain links TRBV4-1 with TRBJ2-5; 11 positions agree with TRBD1. Germline CDR1 MGHRA, CDR2 YSYEKL. The CDR3 has 19 residues. The J segment lost 1 base and the V segment lost 3 bases, leaving 13 bases of the junction unmatched. In DNA form, the CDR3 reads TGCGCCAGCAGCCATCACGGACAGGGGGCGATTCAGCGCCAAGAGACCCAGTACTTC. Its translation is CASSHHGQGAIQRQETQYF.

In its sample, this clone was seen a few times. V is TRBV10-3 and J is TRBJ1-2; 8 bases are a match to TRBD1. With 6 bases clipped from V and 6 bases from J, the junction kept 6 bases outside the gene matches. Germline lookup yields CDR1 ENHRY and CDR2 SYGVKD. The CDR3 has 13 residues. CDR3 coding DNA: TGTGCCATCAGCGGTGGACAGGGTGATGGCTACACCTTC. Translation: CAISGGQGDGYTF.

The rearrangement uses TRBV4-3 and TRBJ1-2; D gene unclear. CDR3 length equals 15 residues. The ends were cut back, 0 bases at V and 4 bases at J, with 12 bases in the middle. Per the germline V gene, CDR1 is LGHNA and CDR2 is YSLEER. CDR3 sequence: CASSQERITAYGYTF. CDR3 DNA: TGCGCCAGCAGCCAAGAAAGGATAACAGCCTATGGCTACACCTTC.

About this clone: The same CDR3 also results from other DNA sequences found in this sample. The J gene is TRBJ2-7, the V gene TRBV5-1; D uncertain. The CDR3 is 12 residues long. Germline CDR1 reads SGHRS; CDR2 reads YFSETQ. The ends were cut back, 2 bases at V and 3 bases at J, with 6 bases in the middle. CDR3 protein: CASSLPSYEQYF. The CDR3 DNA is TGCGCCAGCAGCTTACCGAGCTACGAGCAGTACTTC.

This sequence joins TRBV5-5 and TRBJ2-5, with 11 bases lining up with TRBD1. The CDR3 consists of 14 residues. Trimming at V came to 4 bases and at J to 4 bases, leaving 3 bases not matched to a gene. Germline V gene lookup returns CDR1 SGHKS and CDR2 YYEKEE (reference sequence). CDR3 DNA: TGTGCCAGCAGCCAGGACAGGGGGCGAGAGACCCAGTACTTC. Its protein is CASSQDRGRETQYF.

This CDR3 is CAWRAGGRNEKLFF. CDR3 sequence (DNA): TGTGCCTGGAGGGCTGGAGGCCGTAATGAAAAACTGTTTTTT. The V and J genes are TRBV30 and TRBJ1-4; D unclear. With 3 bases removed from V and 4 bases from J, the gap between germline ends came to 12 bases. There are 14 residues in the CDR3. Germline assignment: CDR1 GTSNPN and CDR2 SVGIG (reference sequence).

This clone came up a few times. The chain carries TRBV13 and TRBJ1-2; D not resolved. The ends were cut back, 2 bases at V and 0 bases at J, with 4 bases in the middle. Per the germline V gene, CDR1 is PRHDT and CDR2 is FYEKMQ (reference sequence). CDR3 size: 13 residues. The CDR3 spells CASSLTANYGYTF. The CDR3 DNA is TGTGCCAGCAGCTTAACAGCTAACTATGGCTACACCTTC.

The chain joins TRBV9 to TRBJ1-1; D is unclear. Germline loops: CDR1 SGDLS, CDR2 YYNGEE. The CDR3 has 14 residues. V lost 0 bases to trimming and J lost 2 bases, with 8 bases between them. The CDR3, as DNA: TGTGCCAGCAGCGTAGGGAACAGCAACACTGAAGCTTTCTTT. Its translation: CASSVGNSNTEAFF.

The gene calls are TRBV27 and TRBJ1-2, with 10 positions matching TRBD1. This CDR3 contains 15 residues. V lost 4 bases to trimming and J lost 8 bases; unmatched junction nucleotides: 10. Germline CDR1 is MNHEY and CDR2 is SMNVEV (reference sequence). The CDR3 DNA reads TGTGCCAGCAGTTCCCAGGGACAGGGGCTTCACGGCTACACCTTC. It encodes CASSSQGQGLHGYTF.

This clone was seen a few times. The gene calls are TRBV5-1 and TRBJ2-2; 10 positions agree with TRBD2. The trim removed 4 bases at V and 7 bases at J, leaving 13 bases unmatched. The CDR3 has 17 residues. The germline gives CDR1 SGHRS, CDR2 YFSETQ. CDR3 bases: TGCGCCAGCAGCCTATCTGCCGCGGGACTAGCGATCGGGGAGCTGTTTTTT. Translating it yields CASSLSAAGLAIGELFF.